This T cell receptor beta chain is drawn from a study of beta chain features in type 1 diabetes (dated by TCRdb to about 2018). Turning to the overall study: Patients and healthy donors did not differ in mean age, gender distribution, total cell number or subset yield. A total of about 100,000,000 sorted cells were examined across all samples, and RNA yield correlated strongly with the number of cells per subset. In the study, TCRB repertoires of sorted circulating CD4+ T cell subsets from recently diagnosed type 1 diabetes patients were compared with those of matched healthy donors. Regulatory and stem cell-like memory subsets were obtained from only 8 patients and roughly eight healthy donors, while naive and central memory subsets were obtained from all 30 or so donors.

The research as a whole found: PCR may preferentially amplify shorter templates, but because patient and control samples were amplified and corrected together, any resulting skew would affect both groups equally. Naive, central memory and regulatory TCRB repertoires appeared more similar among patients than among healthy donors. Because small numbers of individuals were included in the HLA sub-analyses, any influence of HLA type on TCRB rearrangement was left unresolved. At VDJ recombination sites, type 1 diabetes patients had fewer insertions and more deleted nucleotides, which implies abnormalities in thymic rearrangement. Because cDNA was sequenced instead of genomic DNA, activated cells with high expression could be over-represented, although the groups did not differ in activation or CD3 levels. A moderate but significant shortening of TCRB CDR3 length was observed in type 1 diabetes patients in all four CD4+ subsets.

Based on the germline V gene, the CDR1 and CDR2 sequences are SNHLY and FYNNEI. V gives up 5 bases and J gives up 2 bases, and the segment between their germline ends measures 12 bases. From the cysteine up to the phenylalanine, the CDR3 has a length of 14 residues. CDR3 DNA is the only sequence kept; it has 42 bases, read in frame from the first base. From each donor, a single peripheral blood sample of about 100 mL on average was drawn into heparinised tubes. Naive, central memory, regulatory and stem cell-like memory CD4+ T cells were sorted on a BD FACSAria II using a panel including CD45RO, CCR7, CD25, CD127, CD95 and CD27. Purity was above 95% for every sorted population. Right away, PBMCs were isolated by Lymphoprep density gradient centrifugation and were stained directly, with no culture step. To minimize batch effects, samples were stained and sorted in pairs, one healthy donor with one patient per experiment.

A few counts support this clone. Its antigen specificity is not known. Per-base quality was not reported, and no clone a single base away is much larger than it. All of the isolated RNA was reverse transcribed with the High Capacity cDNA Reverse Transcription Kit, so expressed TCRB transcripts were sequenced. Deep immunoSEQ sequencing was applied to naive, central memory and regulatory T cell samples, giving an average of about 3.7 million total reads per sample. Sorted cells were lysed in RLT buffer, and RNA was extracted using DNase-treated RNeasy Micro or Mini kits according to cell number. Each cell subset was processed on its own to prevent cross-contamination, while patient and healthy donor samples were processed together. TCRB sequences were amplified from cDNA with the immunoSEQ multiplex PCR, producing 87-bp fragments spanning the CDR3 region. Sequencing of the amplicons was performed on the Illumina HiSeq platform. Per the original workflow: Synthetic template baselines were used to correct PCR bias computationally, reads within Hamming distance 2 were collapsed, and singletons that could not be merged were discarded. By aligning reads against IMGT, V, D and J genes, CDR3 length, and insertions or deletions at six rearrangement sites were assigned. Clonotype counts were normalized to sorted cell number within each subset before computing true diversity and Gini coefficients with the tcR R package. The overlap coefficient, calculated on TCRB nucleotide sequences, was used to quantify repertoire sharing. As a proxy for the pre-selection repertoire, out-of-frame TCRB sequences from naive cells were analyzed. TCRdb stores this immuneACCESS table with in-frame sequences only. Part of the clones is absent; in the studies checked, under half of the shortfall reflects unresolved V genes, and no reason is known for the rest. V, J and clone size were drawn from that table, and D and trimming were deduced from the DNA. The sample profile shows 430,000 or so clones; over 9.5% of them were found once. The ten largest clones add up to approximately 0.05% of the sample.

The sequencing sample was made of naive CD4+ T cells from blood. What this sample's cell subset or site label stands for: true naive CD4+ T cells. This receptor was obtained from a woman aged 18 to 35 in good health. The V gene is TRBV2 and the J gene is TRBJ2-5; the D gene is perhaps TRBD1, on 5 matching bases. The CDR3 loop reads CASSRQSTQETQYF. The DNA reads as follows: TGTGCCAGCAGTCGACAGTCTACACAAGAGACCCAGTACTTC.